Presented here are 32 T cell receptor beta chains from one specimen sequenced in a study of Graves' ophthalmopathy and Graves' hyperthyroidism. The sequenced template was RNA, covering the TCR beta CDR3 region. HTBI-primed RT-PCR formed the first round, and a multiplex PCR formed the second. TCRdb recomputed calls from the multiplex PCR reads with MiXCR, one row per CDR3 protein. The data contain about 220,000 distinct CDR3 sequences, 20% to 25% of them singletons. The specimen sequenced was peripheral blood. The receptors come from a woman in her forties or fifties with Graves' ophthalmopathy.

This clonotype was observed at least ten times. The chain recombines TRBV5-1 with TRBJ2-5; a possible D gene is TRBD2 (6 bases). Trimming removed 2 bases from V and 1 base from J, with 9 bases in between. Germline V lookup: CDR1 SGHRS, CDR2 YFSETQ. CDR3 length equals 14 residues. The CDR3 nucleotides read TGCGCCAGCAGCTTTGGGGGGTCCCAAGAGACCCAGTACTTC. Its translation is CASSFGGSQETQYF.

There are many counts of this clonotype. The chain joins TRBV19 to TRBJ2-4, with 10 bases that match TRBD1. The V gene end was trimmed by 9 bases and the J gene end by 8 bases; junction bases not matched to a gene: 10. This CDR3 is built from 14 residues. Germline V CDR1 and CDR2: LNHDA, SQIVND (reference sequence). CDR3 loop: CASRLTGGAYIQYF. The CDR3 region has the DNA TGTGCCAGCCGTTTGACAGGGGGCGCTTACATTCAGTACTTC.

V gene TRBV12-3 or TRBV12-4 combines with J gene TRBJ1-1, with 7 bases aligning to TRBD1. J gave up 1 base and V 0 bases, and 2 bases lay outside the gene matches. The CDR3 is 15 residues long. The chain's CDR3 is CASSLAAGGNTEAFF. CDR3 nucleotide sequence: TGTGCCAGCAGTTTAGCGGCAGGGGGGAACACTGAAGCTTTCTTT.

This clonotype was counted at least ten times. The CDR3 DNA sequence: TGTGCCAGCAGCCAAGATGTGGCCGATAACTATGGCTACACCTTC. As protein: CASSQDVADNYGYTF. V gene TRBV4-2 combines with J gene TRBJ1-2; no clear D. The CDR3 consists of 15 residues. CDR1 is LGHNA, CDR2 YNFKEQ, per germline. V lost 0 bases to trimming and J lost 1 base, with 9 bases between them.

This clonotype was counted at least ten times. This rearrangement joins TRBV2 to TRBJ2-1, with D tentatively TRBD2 (6 bases). Trimming removed 3 bases from V and 4 bases from J, with 22 bases in between. The CDR3 contains 18 residues. Germline CDR1 reads SNHLY; CDR2 reads FYNNEI. The chain's CDR3 is CASSDGVAVAVNYNEQFF. CDR3 sequence (DNA): TGTGCCAGCAGTGATGGGGTTGCGGTAGCGGTCAATTACAATGAGCAGTTCTTC.

This clonotype was recorded many times. The rearrangement joins TRBV12-3 or TRBV12-4 to TRBJ1-1; no reliable D call. The CDR3 is made up of 12 amino acids. Trimming took off 5 bases at V and 5 bases at J, with 9 bases between the two ends. CDR3 DNA sequence: TGTGCCAGCAGTAGCGGGCTAACTGAAGCTTTCTTT. It is translated as CASSSGLTEAFF.

This clonotype was seen ten or more times. This chain links TRBV10-3 with TRBJ1-6, with unresolved D. The CDR3 has 16 residues. Germline CDR1 reads ENHRY; CDR2 reads SYGVKD. The V end lost 7 bases, the J end lost 9 bases, and 22 bases lay between the germline ends. The CDR3 loop is CAITPTGTAGGSPLHF. The DNA for the CDR3 is TGTGCCATCACCCCGACTGGAACAGCCGGAGGTTCACCCCTCCACTTT.

Many counts were recorded for this clonotype. This chain connects TRBV6-5 to TRBJ2-7; D unclear. Germline V gene data show CDR1 as MNHEY and CDR2 as SVGAGI. This CDR3 has 13 amino acids. V was pared by 6 bases and J by 3 bases, with 12 bases between. The CDR3 loop is CASSLNMNYEQYF. CDR3 in DNA: TGTGCCAGCAGCCTCAACATGAACTACGAGCAGTACTTC.

This clonotype was counted a few times. A read error may account for a junction end that differs from germline. The rearrangement joins TRBV7-7 to TRBJ2-2, with D possibly being TRBD1 (5 bases). The CDR3 is 13 amino acids. Looked up from germline, CDR1 is SSHAT and CDR2 is FNYEAQ (reference sequence). CDR3 region: CASSQGPSGELFF. Written as DNA, the CDR3 is TGTGCTAGCAGCCAGGGCCCCTCCGGGGAGCTGTTTTTT. Complete variable domain (other parts from reference TRBV7-7 and TRBJ2-2): GAGVSQSPRYKVTKRGQDVTLRCDPISSHATLYWYQQALGQGPEFLTYFNYEAQPDKSGLPSDRFSAERPEGSISTLTIQRTEQRDSAMYRCASSQGPSGELFFGEGSRLTVL.

This clonotype turned up a few times. The chain couples TRBV24-1 to TRBJ2-5, with a tentative D call TRBD1 (6 bases). The ends were cut back, 4 bases at V and 2 bases at J, with 13 bases in the middle. There are 15 residues in the CDR3. CDR1 is KGHDR, CDR2 SFDVKD, per germline. Here the CDR3 DNA reads TGTGCCACCAGTGACACCCAGGGGTTTCAAGAGACCCAGTACTTC. Protein product: CATSDTQGFQETQYF.

This clonotype has just a few counts. The V and J genes are TRBV19 and TRBJ1-6; the D gene is possibly TRBD1 (5 bases). The CDR3 has 14 residues. CDR1 LNHDA and CDR2 SQIVND come from the germline V gene (reference sequence). Trimming removed 6 bases at V and 7 bases at J, with 13 bases between. The CDR3 sequence is CASRTGTVNSPLHF. Written as DNA, the CDR3 is TGTGCCAGTAGAACCGGGACCGTAAATTCACCCCTCCACTTT.

The V call is TRBV27, the J call TRBJ2-5, with 8 bases fitting TRBD1. This CDR3 has 15 amino acids. Germline V gene lookup returns CDR1 MNHEY and CDR2 SMNVEV (reference sequence). The V segment lost 6 bases and the J segment 2 bases; nucleotides outside the gene matches: 8. The CDR3 protein is CASRTGTGPQETQYF. The CDR3 DNA follows: TGTGCCAGCAGAACCGGGACAGGACCTCAAGAGACCCAGTACTTC.

The chain recombines TRBV29-1 with TRBJ1-3; D not resolved. CDR1 is SQVTM, CDR2 ANQGSEA, per germline. V lost 2 bases and J 0 bases, leaving 11 bases between the germline ends. The CDR3 totals 15 residues. The CDR3 is CSVESGSNSGNTIYF. The CDR3 DNA reads as TGCAGCGTTGAATCAGGCAGCAACTCTGGAAACACCATATATTTT.

The gene calls are TRBV2 and TRBJ1-6; D unclear. Germline V gene sequence: CDR1 SNHLY, CDR2 FYNNEI. CDR3 size: 13 residues. V was shortened by 5 bases and J by 9 bases, with 11 bases between the two germline ends. CDR3 bases: TGTGCCAGCAGTTCCTCGACGGGTTCACCCCTCCACTTT. Protein product: CASSSSTGSPLHF.

This clonotype has a count of ten or more. This chain joins TRBV7-3 and TRBJ2-5, with D tentatively TRBD2 (6 bases). Germline V CDR1 and CDR2: SGHTA, FQGTGA. V dropped 3 bases and J dropped 2 bases, with 13 bases sitting between them. The CDR3 extends over 15 amino acids. DNA of the CDR3: TGTGCCAGCAGCTTTTCTGCTAGCGCGCAAGAGACCCAGTACTTC. Translating gives CASSFSASAQETQYF.

This clonotype was seen repeatedly, ten times or more. The rearrangement links TRBV2 to TRBJ2-7; 9 nucleotides line up with TRBD2. Germline CDR1 SNHLY, CDR2 FYNNEI. The CDR3 runs 15 residues. V trimming: 7 bases; J trimming: 7 bases; junction bases outside the gene matches: 14. CDR3 nucleotides: TGTGCCAGCACAGTAGCGGGAGCGCCCCCGGGAGAGCAGTACTTC. Protein sequence: CASTVAGAPPGEQYF.

This clonotype was counted ten times or more. The CDR3 reads CATSEGRHYNSPLHF. The CDR3 bases are TGTGCCACCAGTGAGGGAAGACACTATAATTCACCCCTCCACTTT. The chain combines TRBV24-1 with TRBJ1-6; D unclear. V was clipped by 4 bases and J by 3 bases, with 9 bases between them. The CDR3 length is 15 residues. Germline V CDR1 and CDR2: KGHDR, SFDVKD.

This clonotype was found many times. The chain is built from TRBV28 and TRBJ2-7; D gene ambiguous. The CDR3 length is 12 residues. CDR1 and CDR2 from the germline V gene are MDHEN and SYDVKM. Trimming removed 4 bases from V and 6 bases from J, with 10 bases in between. CDR3 sequence (DNA): TGTGCCAGCAGTTCGGCTCTGTTCGAGCAGTACTTC. This codes for CASSSALFEQYF.

This clonotype was recorded many times. Because the CDR3 is missing its conserved closing phenylalanine or tryptophan, this is likely a read error. The DNA is omitted, as the CDR3 cannot be located on it reliably, and the CDR3 follows TCRdb's listing. This chain uses TRBV7-2 with TRBJ2-3; TRBD2, the table's D call, was not compared with the DNA. The CDR3 contains 12 residues when both ends are counted. Germline V lookup: CDR1 SGHTA, CDR2 FQGNSA. The CDR3 region is CASSLDSASGEL.

With respect to this clonotype: At one end the junction does not follow the germline gene, possibly because of a read error. The genes are TRBV12-3 or TRBV12-4 and TRBJ2-7; 7 bases align to TRBD1. This CDR3 is built from 14 residues. CDR3 amino acids: CASSPATGSNEQSF. Here the CDR3 DNA reads TGTGCCAGCAGTCCGGCGACAGGGAGTAACGAGCAGTCCTTC.

This clonotype turned up a few times. J is TRBJ1-1 and V is TRBV6-5; D gene unclear. CDR1 MNHEY and CDR2 SVGAGI come from the germline V gene. V lost 2 bases, J lost 0 bases, and 10 bases lay in between. The CDR3 is 15 residues long. The CDR3 sequence: CASSYTNSLNTEAFF. The CDR3 nucleotides read TGTGCCAGCAGTTACACAAACTCGTTGAACACTGAAGCTTTCTTT.

This clonotype showed up many times. At one of its ends the junction is not consistent with the germline gene, which may arise from a read error. The V and J genes are TRBV12-3 or TRBV12-4 and TRBJ1-5; a possible D gene is TRBD1 (6 bases). This CDR3 spans 16 amino acids. CDR3 amino acids: CASRYRDKLSSQPQHF. CDR3 coding DNA: TGTGCCAGCAGATACCGGGACAAACTTAGCAGTCAGCCCCAGCATTTT.

This clonotype was counted at least ten times. The J gene is TRBJ1-2, the V gene TRBV15; D uncertain. Per germline, CDR1 LNHNV and CDR2 YYDKDF (reference sequence). Trimming left V 0 bases short and J 4 bases short, with 3 bases between. The CDR3 length is 12 residues. The CDR3 region has the DNA TGTGCCACCAGCAGAGAAAGCTATGGCTACACCTTC. This sequence encodes CATSRESYGYTF.

At least ten counts were recorded for this clonotype. The rearrangement joins TRBV12-3 or TRBV12-4 to TRBJ2-5, with TRBD1 identical over 7 bases. This CDR3 has 15 amino acids. V shed 7 bases and J 4 bases; nucleotides not matched to a gene: 12. CDR3 DNA: TGTGCCAGCACCCAAGGGGGCACTGCGGCAGAGACCCAGTACTTC. Translated, it gives CASTQGGTAAETQYF.

Many counts were recorded for this clonotype. This sequence joins TRBV28 and TRBJ1-2; D remains unclear. The V gene's germline CDR1 is MDHEN and CDR2 SYDVKM. CDR3 length: 13 amino acids. V lost 6 bases, J lost 0 bases, and 8 bases lay in between. CDR3 sequence (DNA): TGTGCCAGCAGAGGGAAGGCTAACTATGGCTACACCTTC. It yields the protein CASRGKANYGYTF.

At least ten counts were recorded for this clonotype. The chain links TRBV11-2 to TRBJ2-7; D is uncertain. The CDR3 length is 12 residues. Trimming removed 2 bases at V and 7 bases at J, with 9 bases between. CDR1 and CDR2 from the germline V gene are SGHAT and FQNNGV. Here the CDR3 DNA reads TGTGCCAGCAGCTTACCCACCGGAGAGCAGTACTTC. As protein: CASSLPTGEQYF. Filled out from reference TRBV11-2 and TRBJ2-7, the complete variable domain reads EAGVAQSPRYKIIEKRQSVAFWCNPISGHATLYWYQQILGQGPKLLIQFQNNGVVDDSQLPKDRFSAERLKGVDSTLKIQPAKLEDSAVYLCASSLPTGEQYFGPGTRLTVT.

This clonotype was recorded many times. V and J are TRBV6-1 and TRBJ2-7, with TRBD1 identical over 7 bases. Unmatched junction bases numbered 6, after V lost 6 bases and J lost 7 bases. The CDR3 spans 12 residues. Germline V lookup: CDR1 MNHNS, CDR2 SASEGT. The CDR3 DNA follows: TGTGCCAGCAGACAGGGGTGGGAAGAGCAGTACTTC. Translation: CASRQGWEEQYF.

This clonotype showed up many times. This CDR3 reads CSARDLRKNPYEQYF. CDR3 DNA: TGCAGTGCTAGAGATCTCAGGAAAAACCCCTACGAGCAGTACTTC. The V and J genes are TRBV20-1 and TRBJ2-7; no reliable D call. The length of the CDR3 is 15 residues. Germline lookup yields CDR1 DFQATT and CDR2 SNEGSKA (reference sequence). V dropped 0 bases and J dropped 2 bases, with 14 bases sitting between them.

This clonotype occurred a few times. This chain uses TRBV28 with TRBJ1-5; D unresolved. The V and J ends lost 1 base and 2 bases respectively, with 15 bases between them. Per germline, CDR1 MDHEN and CDR2 SYDVKM. The CDR3 contains 17 residues. The CDR3 sequence is CASSLLPASYCNQPQHF. In nucleotides, the CDR3 is TGTGCCAGCAGTTTATTACCAGCGAGCTATTGCAATCAGCCCCAGCATTTT.

This clonotype came up many times. The V and J genes are TRBV27 and TRBJ1-2, with D perhaps matching TRBD1 (5 bases). V lost 5 bases to trimming and J lost 1 base, with 11 bases between them. Germline loops: CDR1 MNHEY, CDR2 SMNVEV (reference sequence). The CDR3 is made up of 14 amino acids. CDR3 sequence: CASSPLDSNYGYTF. For the CDR3, the DNA is TGTGCCAGCAGTCCACTCGACAGTAACTATGGCTACACCTTC.

Many counts were recorded for this clonotype. The chain joins TRBV6-5 to TRBJ2-5; maybe TRBD2 (6 bases). The germline V gene encodes CDR1 MNHEY and CDR2 SVGAGI. Trimming removed 5 bases from V and 8 bases from J, with 15 bases in between. CDR3 size: 13 residues. Here the CDR3 reads CASSPGLPVTQYF. DNA of the CDR3: TGTGCCAGCAGTCCCGGACTACCGGTAACCCAGTACTTC.

This clonotype was observed a few times. The chain is built from TRBV4-1 and TRBJ2-4; tentatively, D is TRBD2 (5 bases). Germline assignment: CDR1 MGHRA and CDR2 YSYEKL. The CDR3 sequence is 16 residues long. V gave up 4 bases and J gave up 0 bases, with 13 bases separating them. In DNA, the CDR3 is TGCGCCAGCAGCCCGCGGGCCGTACTAGCCAAAAACATTCAGTACTTC. Amino acids: CASSPRAVLAKNIQYF.